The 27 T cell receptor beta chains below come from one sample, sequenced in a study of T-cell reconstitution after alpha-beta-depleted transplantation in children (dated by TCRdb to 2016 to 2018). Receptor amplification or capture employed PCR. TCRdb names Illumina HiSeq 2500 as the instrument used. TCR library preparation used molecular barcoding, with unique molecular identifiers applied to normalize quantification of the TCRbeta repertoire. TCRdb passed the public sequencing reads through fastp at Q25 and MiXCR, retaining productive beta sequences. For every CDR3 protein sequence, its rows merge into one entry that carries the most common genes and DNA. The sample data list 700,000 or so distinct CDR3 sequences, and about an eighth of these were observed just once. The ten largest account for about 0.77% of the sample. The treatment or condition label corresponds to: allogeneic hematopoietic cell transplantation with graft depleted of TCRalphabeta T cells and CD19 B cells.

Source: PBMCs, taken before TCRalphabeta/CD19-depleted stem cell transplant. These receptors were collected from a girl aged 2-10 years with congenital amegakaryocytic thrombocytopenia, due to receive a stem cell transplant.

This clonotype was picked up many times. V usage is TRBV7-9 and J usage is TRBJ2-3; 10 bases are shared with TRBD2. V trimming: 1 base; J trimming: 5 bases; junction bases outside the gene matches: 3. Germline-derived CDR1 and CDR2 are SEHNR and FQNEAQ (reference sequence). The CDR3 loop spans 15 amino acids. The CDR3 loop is CASSLGASGRDTQYF. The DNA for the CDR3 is TGTGCCAGCAGCTTAGGTGCTAGCGGGAGAGATACGCAGTATTTT. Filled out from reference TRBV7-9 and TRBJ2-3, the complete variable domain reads DTGVSQNPRHKITKRGQNVTFRCDPISEHNRLYWYRQTLGQGPEFLTYFQNEAQLEKSRLLSDRFSAERPKGSFSTLEIQRTEQGDSAMYLCASSLGASGRDTQYFGPGTRLTVL.

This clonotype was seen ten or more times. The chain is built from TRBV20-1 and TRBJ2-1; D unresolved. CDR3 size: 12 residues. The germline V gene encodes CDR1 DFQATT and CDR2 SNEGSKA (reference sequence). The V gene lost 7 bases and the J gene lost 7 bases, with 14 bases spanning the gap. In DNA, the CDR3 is TGCAGTGGGTCTCTGCCTCAGAATGAGCAGTTCTTC. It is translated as CSGSLPQNEQFF.

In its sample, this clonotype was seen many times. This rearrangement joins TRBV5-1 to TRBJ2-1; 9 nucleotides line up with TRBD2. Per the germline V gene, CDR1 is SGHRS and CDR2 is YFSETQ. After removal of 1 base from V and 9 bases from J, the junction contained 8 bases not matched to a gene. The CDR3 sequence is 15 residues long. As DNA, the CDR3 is TGCGCCAGCAGCTTGTTCGCGGGAGGGCCGAGTGAGCAGTTCTTC. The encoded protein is CASSLFAGGPSEQFF.

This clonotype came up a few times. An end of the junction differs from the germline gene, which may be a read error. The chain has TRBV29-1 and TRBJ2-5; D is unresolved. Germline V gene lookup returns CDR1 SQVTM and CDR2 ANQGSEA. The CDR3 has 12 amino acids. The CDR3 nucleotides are TGCAGCGCAGAACCAAACCATGAGACCCAGTACTTC. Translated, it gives CSAEPNHETQYF.

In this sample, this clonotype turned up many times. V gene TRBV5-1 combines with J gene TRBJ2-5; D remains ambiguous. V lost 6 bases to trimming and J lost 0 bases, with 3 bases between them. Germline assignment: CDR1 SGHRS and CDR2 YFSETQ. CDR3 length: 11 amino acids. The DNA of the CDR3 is TGCGCCAGCAAAAACCAAGAGACCCAGTACTTC. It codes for CASKNQETQYF.

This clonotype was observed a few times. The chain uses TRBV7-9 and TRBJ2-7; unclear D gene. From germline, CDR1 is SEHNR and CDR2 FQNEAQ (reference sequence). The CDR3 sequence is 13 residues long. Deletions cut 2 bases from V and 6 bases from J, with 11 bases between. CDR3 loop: CASSLSIGIEQYF. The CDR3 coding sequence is TGTGCCAGCAGCTTAAGTATAGGGATCGAGCAGTACTTC.

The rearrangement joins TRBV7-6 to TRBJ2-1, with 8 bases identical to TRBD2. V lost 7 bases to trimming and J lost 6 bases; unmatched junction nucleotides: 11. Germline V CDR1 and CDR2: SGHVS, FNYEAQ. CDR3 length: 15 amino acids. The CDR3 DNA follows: TGTGCCAGCACCACAGGAACTAGCGGATCCAATGAGCAGTTCTTC. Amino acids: CASTTGTSGSNEQFF.

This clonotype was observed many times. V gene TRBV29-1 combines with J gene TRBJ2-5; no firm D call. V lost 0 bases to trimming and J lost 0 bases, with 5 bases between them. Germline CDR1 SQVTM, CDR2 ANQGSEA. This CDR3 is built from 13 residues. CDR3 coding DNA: TGCAGCGTTGAAGAGCTAGACCAAGAGACCCAGTACTTC. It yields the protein CSVEELDQETQYF.

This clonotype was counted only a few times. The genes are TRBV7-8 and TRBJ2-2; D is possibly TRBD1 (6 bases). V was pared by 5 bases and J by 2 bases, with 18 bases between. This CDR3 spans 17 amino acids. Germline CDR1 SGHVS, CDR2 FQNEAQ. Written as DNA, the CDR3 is TGTGCCAGCAGCCCTCTTCCCGTACAGGGAAACACCGGGGAGCTGTTTTTT. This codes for CASSPLPVQGNTGELFF.

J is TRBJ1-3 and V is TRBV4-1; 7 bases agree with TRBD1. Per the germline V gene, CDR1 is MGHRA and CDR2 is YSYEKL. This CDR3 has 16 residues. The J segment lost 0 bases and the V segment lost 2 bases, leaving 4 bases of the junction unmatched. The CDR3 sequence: CASSQQGGLSGNTIYF. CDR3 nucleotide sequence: TGCGCCAGCAGCCAACAGGGGGGACTCTCTGGAAACACCATATATTTT.

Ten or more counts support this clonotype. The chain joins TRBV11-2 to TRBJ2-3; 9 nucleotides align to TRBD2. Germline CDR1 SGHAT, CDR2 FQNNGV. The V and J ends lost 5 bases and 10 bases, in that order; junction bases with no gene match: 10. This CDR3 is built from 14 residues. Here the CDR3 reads CASSQPKAGGAQYF. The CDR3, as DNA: TGTGCCAGCAGCCAACCGAAGGCGGGAGGGGCGCAGTATTTT.

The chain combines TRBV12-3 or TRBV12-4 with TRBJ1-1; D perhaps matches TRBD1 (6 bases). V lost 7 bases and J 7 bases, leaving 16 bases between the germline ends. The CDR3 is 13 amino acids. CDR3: CASIRIRGSEAFF. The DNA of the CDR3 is TGTGCCAGCATCCGAATCAGGGGAAGTGAAGCTTTCTTT.

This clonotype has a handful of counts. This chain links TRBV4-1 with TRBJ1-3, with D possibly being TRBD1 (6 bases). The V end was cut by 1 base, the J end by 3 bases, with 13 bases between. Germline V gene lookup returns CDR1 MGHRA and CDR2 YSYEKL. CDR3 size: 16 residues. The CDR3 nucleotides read TGCGCCAGCAGCCAAGGAAGGGGGAGCAATGGAAACACCATATATTTT. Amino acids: CASSQGRGSNGNTIYF.

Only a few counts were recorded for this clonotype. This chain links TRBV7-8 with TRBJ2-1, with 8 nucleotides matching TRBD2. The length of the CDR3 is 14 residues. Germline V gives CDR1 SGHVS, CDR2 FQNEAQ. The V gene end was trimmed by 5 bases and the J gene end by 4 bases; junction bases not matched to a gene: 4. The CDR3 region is CASSEGTSYNEQFF. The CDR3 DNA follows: TGTGCCAGCAGCGAAGGGACTAGTTACAATGAGCAGTTCTTC.

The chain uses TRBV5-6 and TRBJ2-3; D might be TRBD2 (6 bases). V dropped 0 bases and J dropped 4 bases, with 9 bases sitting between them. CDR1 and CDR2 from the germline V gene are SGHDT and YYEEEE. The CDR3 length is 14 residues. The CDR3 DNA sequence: TGTGCCAGCAGCTTGGTTCCGGGGGCAGATACGCAGTATTTT. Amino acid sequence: CASSLVPGADTQYF.

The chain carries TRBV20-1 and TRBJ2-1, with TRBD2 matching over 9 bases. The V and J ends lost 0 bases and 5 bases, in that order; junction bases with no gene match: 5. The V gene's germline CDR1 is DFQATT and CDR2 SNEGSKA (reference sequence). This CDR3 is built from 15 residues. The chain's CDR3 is CSARDSSGRNNEQFF. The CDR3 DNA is TGCAGTGCTAGAGATTCCAGCGGGAGGAACAATGAGCAGTTCTTC.

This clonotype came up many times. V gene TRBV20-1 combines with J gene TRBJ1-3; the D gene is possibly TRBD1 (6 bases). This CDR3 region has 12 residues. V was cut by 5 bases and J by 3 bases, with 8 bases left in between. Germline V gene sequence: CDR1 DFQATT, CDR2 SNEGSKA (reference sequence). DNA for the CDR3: TGCAGTGCTCCCAGGGGTGGAAACACCATATATTTT. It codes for CSAPRGGNTIYF.

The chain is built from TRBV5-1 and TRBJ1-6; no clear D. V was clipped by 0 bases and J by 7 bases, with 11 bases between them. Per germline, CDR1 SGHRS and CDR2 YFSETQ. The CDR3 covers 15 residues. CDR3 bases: TGCGCCAGCAGCTTGGAGGCGACGGAAAATTCACCCCTCCACTTT. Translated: CASSLEATENSPLHF.

The CDR3 DNA reads TGCAGTGCGTCCGGGACTAGCGGGCCGCGGGGAGAGGCAGATACGCAGTATTTT. Its protein is CSASGTSGPRGEADTQYF. This chain links TRBV20-1 with TRBJ2-3; 12 nucleotides align to TRBD2. Germline CDR1 reads DFQATT; CDR2 reads SNEGSKA (reference sequence). V dropped 6 bases and J dropped 4; count of bases not matched to a gene: 17. The CDR3 extends over 18 amino acids.

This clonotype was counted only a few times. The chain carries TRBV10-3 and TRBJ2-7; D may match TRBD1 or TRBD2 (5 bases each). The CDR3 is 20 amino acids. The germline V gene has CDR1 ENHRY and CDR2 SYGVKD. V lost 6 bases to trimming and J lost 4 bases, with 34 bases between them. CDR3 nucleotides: TGTGCCATCAGGAACGGGGACGTCCAGGGTTTAGGCCCGACGCGATACGAGCAGTACTTC. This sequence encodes CAIRNGDVQGLGPTRYEQYF.

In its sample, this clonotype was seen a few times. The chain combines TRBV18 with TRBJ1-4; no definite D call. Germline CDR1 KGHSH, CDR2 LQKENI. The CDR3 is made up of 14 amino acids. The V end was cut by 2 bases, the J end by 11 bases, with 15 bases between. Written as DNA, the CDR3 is TGTGCCAGCTCACCAGACTCCCCCGGAGGGAAACTGTTTTTT. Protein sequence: CASSPDSPGGKLFF.

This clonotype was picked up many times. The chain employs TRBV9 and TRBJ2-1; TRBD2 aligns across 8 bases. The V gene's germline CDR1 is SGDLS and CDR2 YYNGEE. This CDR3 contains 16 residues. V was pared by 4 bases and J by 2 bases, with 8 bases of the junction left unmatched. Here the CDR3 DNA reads TGTGCCAGCAGCACACCGCGGGAGGCACCCTACAATGAGCAGTTCTTC. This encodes CASSTPREAPYNEQFF.

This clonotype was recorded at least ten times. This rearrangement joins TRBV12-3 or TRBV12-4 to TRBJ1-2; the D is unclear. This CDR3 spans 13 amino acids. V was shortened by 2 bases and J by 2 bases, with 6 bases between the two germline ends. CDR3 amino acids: CASSLMSNYGYTF. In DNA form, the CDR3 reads TGTGCCAGCAGTTTAATGAGCAACTATGGCTACACCTTC.

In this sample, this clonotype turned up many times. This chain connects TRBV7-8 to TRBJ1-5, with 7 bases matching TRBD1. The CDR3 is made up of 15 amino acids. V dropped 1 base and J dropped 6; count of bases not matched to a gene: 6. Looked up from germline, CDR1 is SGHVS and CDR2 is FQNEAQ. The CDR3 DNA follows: TGTGCCAGCAGCTTAGGAGGGACAGCCAGTCAGCCCCAGCATTTT. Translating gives CASSLGGTASQPQHF.

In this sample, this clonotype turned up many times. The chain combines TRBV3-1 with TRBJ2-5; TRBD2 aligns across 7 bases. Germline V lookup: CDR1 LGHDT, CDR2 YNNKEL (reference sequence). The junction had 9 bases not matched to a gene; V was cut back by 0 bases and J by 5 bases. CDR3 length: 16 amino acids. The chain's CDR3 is CASSQDLWTRRETQYF. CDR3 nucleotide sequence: TGTGCCAGCAGCCAAGATCTGTGGACTAGGAGGGAGACCCAGTACTTC.

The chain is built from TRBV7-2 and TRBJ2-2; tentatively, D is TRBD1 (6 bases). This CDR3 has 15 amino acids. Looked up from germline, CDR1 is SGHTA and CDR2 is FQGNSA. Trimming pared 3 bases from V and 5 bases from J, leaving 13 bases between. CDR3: CASSLWAGATGELFF. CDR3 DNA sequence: TGTGCCAGCAGCTTGTGGGCAGGGGCTACCGGGGAGCTGTTTTTT.

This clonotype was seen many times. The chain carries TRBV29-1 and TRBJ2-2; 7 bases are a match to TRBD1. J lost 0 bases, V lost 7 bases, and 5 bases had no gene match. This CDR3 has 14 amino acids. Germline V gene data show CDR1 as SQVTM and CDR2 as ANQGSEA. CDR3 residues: CSAKQGTNTGELFF. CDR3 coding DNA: TGCAGCGCAAAACAGGGGACGAACACCGGGGAGCTGTTTTTT.